A single sample gave rise to the 4 T cell receptor beta chains below, sequenced in a study of T-cell reconstitution after alpha-beta-depleted transplantation in children. Molecular barcoding with unique molecular identifiers was used for the TCRbeta library. From the PCR reads, TCRdb called clonotypes with MiXCR, one entry per CDR3 protein. Of a few hundred thousand distinct CDR3 sequences detected, 9.7% appear once; the ten largest clones hold 5% to 5.5%. Sequencing was performed on PBMCs from the stem cell graft donor, taken from the stem cell graft. These receptors all come from a human donor who donated a stem cell graft to a child with SCID.

In its sample, this clonotype was seen many times. The chain recombines TRBV4-2 with TRBJ1-2; possible D gene TRBD1, 6 bases. The V and J ends lost 1 base and 4 bases respectively, with 10 bases between them. The CDR3 is 14 residues long. CDR1 is LGHNA, CDR2 YNFKEQ, per germline. CDR3: CASSQAQGVYGYTF. In nucleotides, the CDR3 is TGTGCCAGCAGCCAAGCACAGGGCGTCTATGGCTACACCTTC.

This clonotype was observed many times. V is TRBV12-3 or TRBV12-4 and J is TRBJ1-1; TRBD1 is a possible D gene (5 bases). Trimming pared 7 bases from V and 6 bases from J, leaving 18 bases between. The CDR3 covers 14 residues. CDR3 loop: CASTRPTEFAEAFF. CDR3 DNA: TGTGCCAGCACCCGCCCGACAGAGTTTGCTGAAGCTTTCTTT.

This clonotype appeared many times. The chain has TRBV20-1 and TRBJ2-3; 9 positions agree with TRBD2. The junction had 6 bases not matched to a gene; V was cut back by 7 bases and J by 4 bases. This CDR3 region has 13 residues. Germline CDR1 and CDR2: DFQATT and SNEGSKA (reference sequence). The CDR3 region is CSGGGGAADTQYF. The CDR3 DNA is TGCAGTGGGGGCGGGGGGGCCGCAGATACGCAGTATTTT.

This clonotype was observed at least ten times. The chain couples TRBV6-5 to TRBJ2-2, with TRBD2 as a possible D gene (5 bases). Germline CDR1 reads MNHEY; CDR2 reads SVGAGI. This CDR3 comprises 15 residues. Between the trimmed V and J ends, which lost 5 bases and 1 base, there was a span of 11 bases. This CDR3 reads CASSPGVGNTGELFF. CDR3 coding DNA: TGTGCCAGCAGTCCCGGGGTCGGGAACACCGGGGAGCTGTTTTTT.